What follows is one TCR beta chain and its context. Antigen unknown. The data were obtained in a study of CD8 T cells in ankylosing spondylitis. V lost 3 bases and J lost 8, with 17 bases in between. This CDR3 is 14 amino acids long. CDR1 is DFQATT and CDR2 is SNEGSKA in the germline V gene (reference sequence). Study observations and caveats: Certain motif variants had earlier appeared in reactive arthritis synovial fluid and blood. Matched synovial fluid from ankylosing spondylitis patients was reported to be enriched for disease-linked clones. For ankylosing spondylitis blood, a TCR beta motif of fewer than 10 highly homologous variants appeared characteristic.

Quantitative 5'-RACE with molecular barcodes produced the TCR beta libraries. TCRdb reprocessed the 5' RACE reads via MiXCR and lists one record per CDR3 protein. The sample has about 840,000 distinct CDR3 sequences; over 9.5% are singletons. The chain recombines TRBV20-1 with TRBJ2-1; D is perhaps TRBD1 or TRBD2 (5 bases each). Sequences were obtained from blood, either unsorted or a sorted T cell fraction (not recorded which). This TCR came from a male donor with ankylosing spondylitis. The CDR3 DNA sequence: TGCAGTGCTAGTTTCTCGGGGCATGGTGATGAGCAGTTCTTC. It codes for CSASFSGHGDEQFF.